This TCR beta chain appears in the sequencing data of a study of cytomegalovirus exposure and HLA in healthy donors. Primers for the PCR totalled 60 Vbeta and 13 Jbeta. Authors' data handling: In a later analysis, some 11 million of 65 million to 90 million unique beta chains occurred in at least two donors. Produced via immunoSEQ multiplex PCR; TCRdb's table is partial and in-frame only. The V and J calls and the clone size are those of that table, but D and trimming were determined from the DNA. The sample consists of 120,000 or so clones, approximately 75% of them appearing once. This clone was picked up a small number of times. CDR3 size: 13 residues. V was clipped by 5 bases and J by 4 bases; unmatched bases: 4. Germline-derived CDR1 and CDR2 are SGHTA and FQGNSA.

The source material was PBMCs. This TCR came from a man aged 30 to 39 in good health and CMV-seronegative. V gene TRBV7-2 combines with J gene TRBJ1-2; TRBD1 aligns across 7 bases. This CDR3 reads CASSPTGFYGYTF. CDR3 DNA: TGTGCCAGCAGCCCGACAGGGTTCTATGGCTACACCTTC.